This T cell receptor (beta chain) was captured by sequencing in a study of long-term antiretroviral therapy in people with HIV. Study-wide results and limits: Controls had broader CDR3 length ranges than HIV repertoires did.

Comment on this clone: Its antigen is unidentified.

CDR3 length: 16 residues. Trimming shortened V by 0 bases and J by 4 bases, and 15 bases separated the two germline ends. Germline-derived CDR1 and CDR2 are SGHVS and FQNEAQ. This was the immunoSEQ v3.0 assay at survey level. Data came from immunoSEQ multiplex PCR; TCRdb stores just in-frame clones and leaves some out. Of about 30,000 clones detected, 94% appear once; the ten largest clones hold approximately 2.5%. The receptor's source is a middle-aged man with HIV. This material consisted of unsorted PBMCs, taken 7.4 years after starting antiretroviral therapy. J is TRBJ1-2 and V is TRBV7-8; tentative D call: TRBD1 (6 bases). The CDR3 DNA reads TGTGCCAGCAGCTTAGCGGTGGCAGGGGCCGCCTATGGCTACACCTTC. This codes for CASSLAVAGAAYGYTF.